The 26 T cell receptor beta chains below were found in one sample sequenced in a study of CD8+ T cells in alopecia areata. RNA extraction and reverse transcription yielded cDNA as sequencing template. The assay was immunoSEQ multiplex PCR, and TCRdb's table has in-frame clones only and misses some. The sample has some 170,000 clones, approximately 59% seen once; the top ten hold roughly 15%. The starting material was CD4+ T cells sorted from blood, obtained at week 0. These receptors originate from a human donor with alopecia areata.

The rearrangement uses TRBV6-5 and TRBJ2-3, with D unresolved. In germline, CDR1 is MNHEY, CDR2 SVGAGI. The V end was cut by 6 bases, the J end by 0 bases, with 10 bases between. The CDR3 is 14 amino acids. CDR3 sequence reads: CASSLKWSTDTQYF. CDR3 nucleotides: TGTGCCAGCAGCCTGAAATGGAGCACAGATACGCAGTATTTT.

This clone was counted a few times. The rearrangement links TRBV10-3 to TRBJ2-3, with D unclear. Between the trimmed V and J ends, which lost 3 bases and 0 bases, there was a span of 7 bases. This CDR3 has 14 residues. Per germline, CDR1 ENHRY and CDR2 SYGVKD. The DNA of the CDR3 is TGTGCCATCAGTGACCCGGGCAGCACAGATACGCAGTATTTT. Translation: CAISDPGSTDTQYF.

V usage is TRBV19 and J usage is TRBJ2-5, with TRBD2 as a possible D gene (6 bases). The CDR3 runs to 15 residues. The germline V gene encodes CDR1 LNHDA and CDR2 SQIVND (reference sequence). Trimming stripped 5 bases from V and 7 bases from J, with 20 bases between. CDR3 DNA: TGTGCCAGTAGTCCTGATGAGGTCCTGGGAGGGACCCAGTACTTC. Its translation is CASSPDEVLGGTQYF.

The sample holds a few counts of this clone. The chain recombines TRBV7-8 with TRBJ1-2; D ambiguous. The CDR3 loop spans 12 amino acids. Between the trimmed V and J ends, which lost 1 base and 3 bases, there was a span of 3 bases. Germline V gene data show CDR1 as SGHVS and CDR2 as FQNEAQ. The CDR3: CASSLDYYGYTF. The CDR3 nucleotides read TGTGCCAGCAGCTTAGACTACTATGGCTACACCTTC. Drawing the rest from reference TRBV7-8 and TRBJ1-2, the complete variable domain is GAGVSQSPRYKVAKRGQDVALRCDPISGHVSLFWYQQALGQGPEFLTYFQNEAQLDKSGLPSDRFFAERPEGSVSTLKIQRTQQEDSAVYLCASSLDYYGYTFGSGTRLTVV.

The chain recombines TRBV30 with TRBJ2-5, with D perhaps matching TRBD1 or TRBD2 (7 bases each). The CDR3 runs to 14 residues. V was shortened by 0 bases and J by 7 bases, with 15 bases between the two germline ends. The germline V gene encodes CDR1 GTSNPN and CDR2 SVGIG (reference sequence). CDR3 in DNA: TGTGCCTGGAGTGTTCGACAGGGCGGGGGGACCCAGTACTTC. As protein: CAWSVRQGGGTQYF.

The gene calls are TRBV4-2 and TRBJ2-7; either TRBD1 or TRBD2 may supply D (6 bases each). V was pared by 4 bases and J by 6 bases, with 13 bases between. The CDR3 length is 13 residues. Germline V gene data show CDR1 as LGHNA and CDR2 as YNFKEQ. In DNA, the CDR3 is TGTGCCAGCAGCCGGGACAAGGGAGGCGAGCAGTACTTC. Translation gives CASSRDKGGEQYF.

This clone came up a few times. The rearrangement joins TRBV19 to TRBJ1-2, with 10 nucleotides matching TRBD1. Per germline, CDR1 LNHDA and CDR2 SQIVND (reference sequence). The ends lost 3 bases at V and 2 bases at J; junction bases unmatched: 0. The CDR3 is made up of 14 amino acids. This CDR3 is CASSMGQGNYGYTF. The CDR3 nucleotides read TGTGCCAGTAGTATGGGACAGGGGAACTATGGCTACACCTTC. The full variable domain, in which reference TRBV19 and TRBJ1-2 provide the parts outside the CDR3, is DGGITQSPKYLFRKEGQNVTLSCEQNLNHDAMYWYRQDPGQGLRLIYYSQIVNDFQKGDIAEGYSVSREKKESFPLTVTSAQKNPTAFYLCASSMGQGNYGYTFGSGTRLTVV.

The table lists this clone with a few counts. The chain links TRBV9 to TRBJ2-6; a possible D gene is TRBD1 (6 bases). The CDR3 is 19 amino acids. V shed 4 bases and J shed 5 bases, with 25 bases lying between them. Germline V gene data show CDR1 as SGDLS and CDR2 as YYNGEE. The CDR3 DNA is TGTGCCAGCAGCTCGCTAATGGAGGACAGATCTCTGCGGGCCAACGTCCTGACTTTC. Residues: CASSSLMEDRSLRANVLTF. Full variable domain (outside the CDR3, taken from reference TRBV9 and TRBJ2-6): DSGVTQTPKHLITATGQRVTLRCSPRSGDLSVYWYQQSLDQGLQFLIQYYNGEERAKGNILERFSAQQFPDLHSELNLSSLELGDSALYFCASSSLMEDRSLRANVLTFGAGSRLTVL.

V gene TRBV5-1 combines with J gene TRBJ2-3; 7 bases align to TRBD1. V shed 2 bases, J shed 4 bases, and the junction held 13 bases outside the gene matches. This CDR3 is 17 amino acids long. Per germline, CDR1 SGHRS and CDR2 YFSETQ. The CDR3 loop reads CASSFGLTGLNADTQYF. The CDR3 DNA sequence: TGCGCCAGCAGCTTTGGGCTGACAGGGCTTAACGCAGATACGCAGTATTTT. Complete variable domain (other parts from reference TRBV5-1 and TRBJ2-3): KAGVTQTPRYLIKTRGQQVTLSCSPISGHRSVSWYQQTPGQGLQFLFEYFSETQRNKGNFPGRFSGRQFSNSRSEMNVSTLELGDSALYLCASSFGLTGLNADTQYFGPGTRLTVL.

This chain links TRBV7-9 with TRBJ2-3; D is undetermined. Germline-derived CDR1 and CDR2 are SEHNR and FQNEAQ (reference sequence). This CDR3 is 12 amino acids long. With 1 base removed from V and 6 bases from J, the gap between germline ends came to 5 bases. In nucleotides, the CDR3 is TGTGCCAGCAGCTTAGAGTGGGATACGCAGTATTTT. The encoded protein is CASSLEWDTQYF.

This clone was seen more than once but under ten times. V is TRBV6-1 and J is TRBJ2-5; the D is unclear. The CDR3 extends over 15 amino acids. Germline CDR1 reads MNHNS; CDR2 reads SASEGT. Trimming took off 2 bases at V and 4 bases at J, with 14 bases between the two ends. The CDR3 is CASSESPTRGETQYF. DNA for the CDR3: TGTGCCAGCAGTGAATCTCCGACTCGTGGAGAGACCCAGTACTTC.

This sequence joins TRBV9 and TRBJ1-1; unclear D gene. Per germline, CDR1 SGDLS and CDR2 YYNGEE. V gave up 3 bases and J gave up 2 bases, with 11 bases separating them. The CDR3 loop spans 14 amino acids. In DNA, the CDR3 is TGTGCCAGCAGCGCCCGCTTGGTCAACACTGAAGCTTTCTTT. Translated, it gives CASSARLVNTEAFF.

The chain carries TRBV2 and TRBJ1-2; D possibly corresponds to TRBD1 (5 bases). The CDR3 totals 11 residues. Looked up from germline, CDR1 is SNHLY and CDR2 is FYNNEI. Trimming removed 6 bases from V and 8 bases from J, with 10 bases in between. The CDR3 is CASSAGYGYTF. The CDR3 DNA reads TGTGCCAGCAGCGCAGGGTACGGCTACACCTTC.

The V call is TRBV29-1, the J call TRBJ1-3; D unresolved. The V and J ends lost 6 bases and 4 bases respectively, with 13 bases between them. Germline V gene sequence: CDR1 SQVTM, CDR2 ANQGSEA. This CDR3 has 13 residues. The CDR3 protein is CSVRLPAGNTIYF. In DNA form, the CDR3 reads TGCAGCGTACGATTACCGGCGGGAAACACCATATATTTT.

The J gene is TRBJ1-1, the V gene TRBV30; maybe TRBD1 (6 bases). Germline loops: CDR1 GTSNPN, CDR2 SVGIG (reference sequence). The ends were cut back, 0 bases at V and 1 base at J, with 9 bases in the middle. The CDR3 consists of 14 residues. The CDR3 coding sequence is TGTGCCTGGAGTGTATTAGGGGGGAACACTGAAGCTTTCTTT. Translated: CAWSVLGGNTEAFF.

This chain uses TRBV7-9 with TRBJ1-5; no reliable D call. Between the trimmed V and J ends, which lost 5 bases and 6 bases, there was a span of 23 bases. Germline assignment: CDR1 SEHNR and CDR2 FQNEAQ (reference sequence). The CDR3 extends over 17 amino acids. The CDR3 loop reads CASSQTGSNERIQPQHF. In DNA form, the CDR3 reads TGTGCCAGCAGCCAAACCGGGTCAAACGAGAGGATTCAGCCCCAGCATTTT.

This chain joins TRBV5-1 and TRBJ2-5; 9 bases line up with TRBD1. The length of the CDR3 is 14 residues. V trimming: 1 base; J trimming: 5 bases; junction bases outside the gene matches: 3. Germline V lookup: CDR1 SGHRS, CDR2 YFSETQ. As DNA, the CDR3 is TGCGCCAGCAGCTTGAGGACAGGGGAGGAGACCCAGTACTTC. It specifies CASSLRTGEETQYF.

The gene calls are TRBV10-3 and TRBJ2-5; D gene unclear. V was pared by 7 bases and J by 3 bases, with 3 bases between. The CDR3 totals 10 residues. Germline loops: CDR1 ENHRY, CDR2 SYGVKD. The CDR3 loop reads CAINEETQYF. The DNA of the CDR3 is TGTGCCATCAACGAAGAGACCCAGTACTTC.

The rearrangement uses TRBV10-3 and TRBJ1-1, with D maybe TRBD1 (6 bases). The CDR3 length is 13 residues. Looked up from germline, CDR1 is ENHRY and CDR2 is SYGVKD. Trimming took off 7 bases at V and 5 bases at J, with 14 bases between the two ends. CDR3 sequence (DNA): TGTGCCATCAATCAGGGGCCGGAGACTGAAGCTTTCTTT. This encodes CAINQGPETEAFF.

The chain recombines TRBV29-1 with TRBJ2-2; the D gene is possibly TRBD1 (5 bases). Per the germline V gene, CDR1 is SQVTM and CDR2 is ANQGSEA. The V gene lost 4 bases and the J gene lost 5 bases, with 8 bases spanning the gap. This CDR3 is 12 amino acids long. The CDR3 DNA is TGCAGCGTTGTAGGGGATACCGGGGAGCTGTTTTTT. Translated: CSVVGDTGELFF.

The chain recombines TRBV6-5 with TRBJ2-2; D might be TRBD1 (6 bases). Per the germline V gene, CDR1 is MNHEY and CDR2 is SVGAGI. V dropped 8 bases and J dropped 5 bases, with 12 bases sitting between them. The CDR3 is 13 amino acids. The CDR3 protein is CASGRGVTGELFF. As DNA, the CDR3 is TGTGCCAGCGGCAGGGGAGTTACCGGGGAGCTGTTTTTT.

This clone was detected only a few times. The V gene is TRBV7-9, the J gene TRBJ1-3; D is unclear. Trimming stripped 1 base from V and 0 bases from J, with 7 bases between. Germline V gives CDR1 SEHNR, CDR2 FQNEAQ (reference sequence). CDR3 length: 15 amino acids. The CDR3 bases are TGTGCCAGCAGCTTAGACAGTTACTCTGGAAACACCATATATTTT. Translating it yields CASSLDSYSGNTIYF.

The chain couples TRBV6-5 to TRBJ2-3; 14 nucleotides match TRBD2. The germline V gene has CDR1 MNHEY and CDR2 SVGAGI. V shed 8 bases, J shed 5 bases, and the junction held 0 bases outside the gene matches. CDR3 size: 13 residues. For the CDR3, the DNA is TGTGCCAGCGGACTAGCGGGGGGAGATACGCAGTATTTT. Protein product: CASGLAGGDTQYF.

V usage is TRBV2 and J usage is TRBJ2-3; D is unclear. Trimming cost V 5 bases and J 3 bases, with 3 bases left between them. The germline V gene encodes CDR1 SNHLY and CDR2 FYNNEI. The CDR3 has 11 amino acids. CDR3 in amino acids: CASSKTDTQYF. For the CDR3, the DNA is TGTGCCAGCAGTAAAACAGATACGCAGTATTTT.

CDR3 DNA: TGTGCCAGCAGTTTATCACTAGCGGGGACGTACGAGCAGTACTTC. Residues: CASSLSLAGTYEQYF. The rearrangement links TRBV27 to TRBJ2-7; 10 nucleotides line up with TRBD2. The V segment lost 0 bases and the J segment 4 bases; nucleotides outside the gene matches: 3. The CDR3 length is 15 residues. Per germline, CDR1 MNHEY and CDR2 SMNVEV (reference sequence).

The J gene is TRBJ2-3, the V gene TRBV5-1, with 9 bases fitting TRBD2. The V and J ends lost 0 bases and 2 bases, in that order; junction bases with no gene match: 10. CDR1 is SGHRS, CDR2 YFSETQ, per germline. The CDR3 extends over 18 amino acids. CDR3 sequence (DNA): TGCGCCAGCAGCTTGGCGGTTCTCCTAGCGGGGACCACAGATACGCAGTATTTT. It is translated as CASSLAVLLAGTTDTQYF.